The source of this T cell receptor beta chain is a study of memory CD4+ T cells and cytomegalovirus serostatus. Single viable CD3+CD4+CD8-CD45RO+ cells were sorted as the memory CD4+ T cells. Serostatus was set by detecting CMV pp150, pp28, p38, p52 IgG. In germline, CDR1 is SGHRS, CDR2 YFSETQ. This CDR3 spans 15 amino acids. Trimming took 3 bases from V and 4 from J; bases not matched to a gene: 4. Assay used: immunoSEQ multiplex PCR; TCRdb lists only in-frame clones, some missing. The table records about 59,000 clones, around three quarters of them present only once. This receptor was obtained from an adult in good health and CMV-seronegative. Some clones in this sample may be carry-over from other donors' samples. The chain recombines TRBV5-1 with TRBJ1-3, with TRBD1 identical over 10 bases. Sequencing used memory CD4+ T cells from blood. Written as DNA, the CDR3 is TGCGCCAGCAGCTCGACAGGGGGCTCAGGAAACACCATATATTTT. This encodes CASSSTGGSGNTIYF.